The sequence of this T cell receptor beta chain was determined in a study of OX40 agonist ivuxolimab in advanced cancers. Overall study: Having had anti-PD-1, anti-PD-L1 or anti-CTLA-4 therapy before was allowed, and roughly 38% had some.

TCRdb keeps only in-frame clones here, not all; method: immunoSEQ multiplex PCR. The sample consists of about 120,000 clones, about 93% of them appearing once. This CDR3 region has 13 residues. The V end was cut by 5 bases, the J end by 7 bases, with 15 bases between. CDR1 and CDR2 (germline): MDHEN, SYDVKM. The source was CD4+ or CD8+ T cells sorted from blood, collected in a trial of the OX40 agonist ivuxolimab. The rearrangement links TRBV28 to TRBJ2-7, with D perhaps TRBD1 (5 bases). The sequence came from an adult with an advanced solid tumor such as melanoma, head and neck, liver or kidney cancer. The CDR3 here is CASSQTVPREQYF. The DNA of the CDR3 is TGTGCCAGCAGTCAGACAGTGCCTCGGGAGCAGTACTTC.